The rows below give T cell receptor beta chains drawn from one sample of a study of beta chain features in type 1 diabetes. Clones were read by immunoSEQ multiplex PCR, and TCRdb kept only the in-frame ones, dropping some. The profile shows about 710,000 clones, roughly 13% of them singletons. Material for sequencing was naive CD4+ T cells from blood. These receptors came from a man aged 18 to 35 with type 1 diabetes. Both conserved end residues are part of each CDR3. D genes are given only for firm matches. Part of the rows lack a size; the others show once, few, many or a class for expanded clones.

>TRBD2|TRBJ2-2|NA|TRBV9
TGTGCCAGCAAAGGTCTAGCGGGGCCCACCGGGGAGCTGTTTTTT
CASKGLAGPTGELFF
>TRBD2|TRBJ2-7|NA|TRBV5-1
TGCGCCAGCAGCACTATACAGGGACTAGCGGGAATGTTGTCCTACGAGCAGTACTTC
CASSTIQGLAGMLSYEQYF
>NA|TRBJ1-2|few|TRBV2
TGTGCCAGCAGTCCCCGGGGTGCCGGGGACTATGGCTACACCTTC
CASSPRGAGDYGYTF
>NA|TRBJ2-5|NA|TRBV7-8
TGTGCCAGCAGCTTAGGCTACAGTTCTCAAGAGACCCAGTACTTC
CASSLGYSSQETQYF
>NA|TRBJ2-7|NA|TRBV2
TGTGCCAGCACCCAGGGACACTTCCCGGCCGCAGAGCAGTACTTC
CASTQGHFPAAEQYF
>NA|TRBJ1-1|NA|TRBV6-5
TGTGCCAGCAACAAACCCGGGACATGGTCGACCGAAGCTTTCTTT
CASNKPGTWSTEAFF
>NA|TRBJ2-6|NA|TRBV5-1
TGCGCCAGCAGCATGACAGGATTCAACTCTGGGGCCAACGTCCTGACTTTC
CASSMTGFNSGANVLTF
>NA|TRBJ2-3|few|TRBV7-2
TGTGCCAGCAGTCTTACAGATACGCAGTATTTT
CASSLTDTQYF
>TRBD1|TRBJ2-4|NA|TRBV7-8
TGTGCCAGCAGCTTAGTTGGGCAGGGGGCAGCCAAAAACATTCAGTACTTC
CASSLVGQGAAKNIQYF
>TRBD2|TRBJ2-1|NA|TRBV7-3
TGTGCCAGCAGCTTAACCCGGACTAGCATTAATGAGCAGTTCTTC
CASSLTRTSINEQFF
>TRBD1|TRBJ2-7|NA|TRBV5-1
TGCGCCAGCAGCTTGGAGGGACAGATCTCCTACGAGCAGTACTTC
CASSLEGQISYEQYF
>NA|TRBJ2-5|few|TRBV11-2
TGTGCCAGCAGCTCGGGACTCAAGCAAGAGACCCAGTACTTC
CASSSGLKQETQYF
>NA|TRBJ2-2|few|TRBV6-5
TGTGCCAGCAGTTACAGGGCGCGAGGCACCGGGGAGCTGTTTTTT
CASSYRARGTGELFF
>TRBD2|TRBJ2-4|NA|TRBV11-2
TGTGCCAGCAGACCACAACCCGGGACTAGCGCCCTATCCAAAAACATTCAGTACTTC
CASRPQPGTSALSKNIQYF
>NA|TRBJ1-5|once|TRBV30
TGTGCCTGGAAGTACGCGAATAGCAATCAGCCCCAGCATTTT
CAWKYANSNQPQHF
>NA|TRBJ2-3|few|TRBV7-2
TGTGCCAGCAGCCAGCGGGTCACAGATACGCAGTATTTT
CASSQRVTDTQYF